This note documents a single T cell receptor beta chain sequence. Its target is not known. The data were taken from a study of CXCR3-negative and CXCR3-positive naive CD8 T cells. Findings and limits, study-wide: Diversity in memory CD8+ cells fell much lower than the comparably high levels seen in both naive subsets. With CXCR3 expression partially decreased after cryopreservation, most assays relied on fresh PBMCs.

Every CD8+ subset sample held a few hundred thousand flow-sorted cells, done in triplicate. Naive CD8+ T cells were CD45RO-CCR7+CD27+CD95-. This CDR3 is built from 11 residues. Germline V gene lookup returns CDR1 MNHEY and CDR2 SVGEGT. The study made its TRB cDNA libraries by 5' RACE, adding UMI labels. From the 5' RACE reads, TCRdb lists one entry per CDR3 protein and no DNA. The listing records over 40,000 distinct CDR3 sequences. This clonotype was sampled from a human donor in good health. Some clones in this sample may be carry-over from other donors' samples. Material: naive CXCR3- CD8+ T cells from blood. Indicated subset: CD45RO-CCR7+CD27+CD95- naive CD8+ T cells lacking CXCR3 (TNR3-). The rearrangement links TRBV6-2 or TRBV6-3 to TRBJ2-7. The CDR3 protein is CASRPSYEQYF.